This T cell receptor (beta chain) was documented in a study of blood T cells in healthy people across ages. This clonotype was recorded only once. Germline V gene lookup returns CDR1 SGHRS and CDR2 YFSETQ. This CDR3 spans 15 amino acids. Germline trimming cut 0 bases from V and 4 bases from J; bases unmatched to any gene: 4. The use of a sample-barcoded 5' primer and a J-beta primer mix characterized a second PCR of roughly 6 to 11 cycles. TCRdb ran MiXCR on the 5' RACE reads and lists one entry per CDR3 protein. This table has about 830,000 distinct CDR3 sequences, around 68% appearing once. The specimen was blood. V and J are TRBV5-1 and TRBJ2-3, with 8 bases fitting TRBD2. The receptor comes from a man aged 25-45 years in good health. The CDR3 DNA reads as TGCGCCAGCAGCTTGGTTGCGGGGGGTGCAGATACGCAGTATTTT. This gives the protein CASSLVAGGADTQYF.